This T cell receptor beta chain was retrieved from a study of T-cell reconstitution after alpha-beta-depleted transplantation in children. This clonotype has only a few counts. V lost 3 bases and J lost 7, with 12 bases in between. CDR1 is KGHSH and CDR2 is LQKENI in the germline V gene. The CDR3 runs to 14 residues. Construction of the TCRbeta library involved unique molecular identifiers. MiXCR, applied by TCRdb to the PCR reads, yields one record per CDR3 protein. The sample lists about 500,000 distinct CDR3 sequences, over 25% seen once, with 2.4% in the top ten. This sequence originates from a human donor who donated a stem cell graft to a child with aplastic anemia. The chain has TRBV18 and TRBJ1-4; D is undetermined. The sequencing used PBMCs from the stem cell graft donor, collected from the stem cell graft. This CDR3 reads CASSPSAGGEKLFF. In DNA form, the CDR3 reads TGTGCCAGCTCACCTTCGGCAGGAGGTGAAAAACTGTTTTTT.